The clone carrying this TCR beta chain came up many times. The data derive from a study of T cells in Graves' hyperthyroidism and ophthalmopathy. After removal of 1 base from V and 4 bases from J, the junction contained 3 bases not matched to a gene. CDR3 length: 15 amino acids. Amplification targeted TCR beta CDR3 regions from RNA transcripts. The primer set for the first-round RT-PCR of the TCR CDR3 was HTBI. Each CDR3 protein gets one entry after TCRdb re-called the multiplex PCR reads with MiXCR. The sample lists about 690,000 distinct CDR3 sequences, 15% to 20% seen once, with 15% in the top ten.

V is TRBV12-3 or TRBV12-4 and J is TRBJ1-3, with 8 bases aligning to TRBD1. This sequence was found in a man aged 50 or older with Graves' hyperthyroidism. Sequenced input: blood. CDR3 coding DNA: TGTGCCAGCAGTTTAGGGCGACAGGGGGGAAACACCATATATTTT. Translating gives CASSLGRQGGNTIYF.